This T cell receptor (beta chain) came from a study of spatial heterogeneity in lung cancer. Time point: blood at routine non-recurrence follow-up after resection. Unsorted whole RNA of tumor, nontumor lung or frozen PBMC was sequenced. This clonotype was detected only a few times. TCRdb fed the 5' RACE reads into MiXCR, producing one record per CDR3 protein. The sample includes over 95,000 distinct CDR3 sequences, 9.5% to 14% of them seen just once. The receptor's source is a female donor with early-stage non-small cell lung cancer. The starting material was PBMCs, obtained at follow-up.

This CDR3 is CASRTTTGEETQYF. As DNA, the CDR3 is TGTGCCAGCAGAACTACGACAGGGGAAGAGACCCAGTACTTC. The chain couples TRBV11-2 to TRBJ2-5; 8 bases map to TRBD1. This CDR3 has 14 amino acids. V trimming: 6 bases; J trimming: 3 bases; junction bases outside the gene matches: 6. CDR1 is SGHAT and CDR2 is FQNNGV in the germline V gene.